The T cell receptor (beta chain) described here comes from a study of T cell responses to AZD1222 COVID-19 vaccine. Overall study findings and caveats: Seropositive at baseline were only a handful of AZD1222 recipients. Females made up more of the donors, who were largely white British, and clonal diversity may have come out too low.

Details on this clone: Its target is unknown.

The protocol was immunoSEQ multiplex PCR, while the TCRdb copy is restricted to in-frame clones and leaves out a portion. The sample includes 180,000 or so clones, around 88% seen only once; the top ten take about 8%. The V gene lost 3 bases and the J gene lost 3 bases, with 18 bases spanning the gap. CDR1 is LNHNV and CDR2 is YYDKDF in the germline V gene (reference sequence). This CDR3 region has 16 residues. The sample was peripheral blood, taken on day 0 of AZD1222 vaccination. The V call is TRBV15, the J call TRBJ2-7; tentative D call: TRBD2 (5 bases). The receptor's source is an adult in good health. This chain's CDR3 is CATSRGGSSGIYEQYF. The CDR3 nucleotides read TGTGCCACCAGCAGGGGCGGCTCCTCGGGGATCTACGAGCAGTACTTC.